This entry is about one T cell receptor (beta chain). The data stem from a study of blood T cell repertoires in COVID-19. Study background: The study drew acute and convalescent COVID-19 samples from the United States, Italy and Spain. PBMCs, B-cell-depleted T cells, or T cells provided the cDNA or gDNA that made up the material.

Germline lookup yields CDR1 MNHEY and CDR2 SMNVEV (reference sequence). Trimming removed 4 bases from V and 1 base from J, with 8 bases in between. The CDR3 sequence is 14 residues long. Source study methods: How many nucleated cells were present was estimated from reference gene primer amplification. Method: immunoSEQ multiplex PCR; TCRdb's copy keeps in-frame clones and lacks some. The DNA gave D and trimming, while V, J and clone size come from that table. The table includes a few hundred thousand clones, about 82% detected once. Specimen: peripheral blood. J is TRBJ2-1 and V is TRBV27; D call uncertain. The source is a woman aged 50 to 65 with acute or convalescent COVID-19. The CDR3 DNA reads as TGTGCCAGCAGTTACCAAGCTTCCTACAATGAGCAGTTCTTC. It yields the protein CASSYQASYNEQFF.